Detailed here is one TCR beta chain. The germline V gene has CDR1 MNHEY and CDR2 SVGAGI. The CDR3 runs 15 residues. Trimming at V came to 5 bases and at J to 1 base, leaving 3 bases not matched to a gene. This record belongs to a study of cytomegalovirus exposure and HLA in healthy donors. For the study at large: Across 300 to 400 genotyped donors, about 81% landed in the Caucasian-associated ancestry cluster.

Vbeta (60) and Jbeta (13) primers were used in the PCR. Clones were sequenced by immunoSEQ multiplex PCR, and TCRdb holds only the in-frame ones, with some missing. Among 99,000 or so clones listed, 9.5% to 15% were seen once. This rearrangement joins TRBV6-5 to TRBJ2-3, with 10 positions matching TRBD2. Sequences were obtained from PBMCs. The clonotype was recovered from a man aged 40-55 years in good health and CMV-seropositive. In nucleotides, the CDR3 is TGTGCCAGCAGTATCGGGACTAGCGGCACAGATACGCAGTATTTT. It is translated as CASSIGTSGTDTQYF.